Here is one T cell receptor (beta chain) with its context. This clonotype was seen a handful of times. What antigen it recognizes has not been identified. Qualities for individual bases were not recorded, and no much larger clone is one base off. The sample's treatment or condition label is to be understood as: live attenuated yellow fever vaccine strain. PBMCs were isolated from peripheral blood using a standard Ficoll-Paque protocol. Dynabeads CD4 and CD8 positive selection kits were used to isolate the CD4 and CD8 T-cell fractions. TriZol was used to extract RNA from bulk PBMCs, CD4 and CD8 fractions, and dextramer-positive and dextramer-negative fractions. These data belong to a study of T cells after yellow fever vaccination (dated by TCRdb to 2018 to 2020). Background on the whole study: The SMART-Seq v4 Ultra Low Input RNA kit was used to prepare libraries from fractions with low cell numbers. The cohort comprised two healthy male donors, one aged 18 to 30 and one aged 30 to 40 years. To track T-cell clones before and after primary and booster YFV17D yellow fever vaccination, bulk TCR alpha and beta repertoires were sequenced longitudinally. Blood samples were taken at several timepoints before and after primary and secondary immunization, and bulk PBMC replicates and cell subsets were isolated. What the study reported, not specific to this receptor: FACS-sorted repertoires could contain abundant contaminating clonotypes from the bulk population, so computational filtering was required. A small fraction of clonotypes showed up in both the CD4 and CD8 compartments, probably as a result of convergent recombination. Most clones expanded after primary vaccination were re-detected after the booster (almost 97% of CD4 and 80% to 90% of CD8), suggesting broad memory maintenance. The secondary T-cell response was found to be weaker but faster than the primary response, with a peak reached on day 5 rather than on day 15. Only a couple of donors were included in the study, so the extent to which the findings can be generalized is limited.

TCR cDNA was synthesized by 5'RACE template switching, through which a universal primer site and unique molecular identifiers were introduced. Priming of cDNA synthesis was performed from both the TCR alpha and TCR beta constant segments. Library amplification involved two PCR steps, and the second step added sample barcodes and sequencing adapters. Sequencing of libraries was done on Illumina HiSeq 2500 (2x100 bp) or NovaSeq (2x150 bp). In the original analysis: Demultiplexing of reads and collapsing into UMI consensus sequences were performed with MIGEC, and V(D)J alignment was carried out with MiXCR. Using edgeR on replicate PBMC samples, clonotypes were called vaccine-responding if FDR was below 0.01 and the log2 fold change was above 5 up to day 15. Each bulk clonotype received a CD4 or CD8 identity based on whether the sequenced CD4 or CD8 repertoire contained that clonotype at higher abundance. TCRdb cleaned the public reads at Q25 with fastp, built clones with MiXCR and kept in-frame beta chains. Duplicate CDR3 protein sequences are folded into a single record with the most common DNA and genes. TCRdb, rather than the study authors, made the V and J calls. The sample table records some 160,000 distinct CDR3 sequences; around 7.2% of these occur just once. The ten largest clones represent approximately 2.5% of the sample.

The TCR sequence derives from a man aged 18 to 35 who received the YFV17D yellow fever vaccine. The sequences come from CD4+ T cells sorted from PBMCs, collected about 5 days after the first yellow fever vaccination.

Here is the DNA: TGTGCCACCAGTGATCCACCAAGAAACAGCGGGGGCAATGAGCAGTTCTTC. Translation gives CATSDPPRNSGGNEQFF. The rearranged segments are TRBV24-1 and TRBJ2-1, with 8 bases in between that match TRBD2. Reading from cysteine to phenylalanine, the CDR3 counts 17 amino acids. Of all the DNA, just the CDR3 is kept, 51 bases in frame from base 1. Ends trimmed: V by 3 bases, J by 6 bases; bases unmatched to a gene: 12. CDR1 and CDR2, per the germline V gene, are KGHDR and SFDVKD.